The 13 T cell receptor beta chains in this list originate from one sample, sequenced in a study of T-cell reconstitution after alpha-beta-depleted transplantation in children listed by TCRdb under 2016. Receptor amplification or capture employed PCR. Sequencing used an Illumina HiSeq 2500. TCR library preparation used molecular barcoding, with unique molecular identifiers applied to normalize quantification of the TCRbeta repertoire. TCRdb reran the public reads through fastp at Q25 and MiXCR, keeping productive beta chains. Each CDR3 protein appears once, grouped with its most common genes and DNA. The sample includes 500,000 to 650,000 distinct CDR3 sequences, with 13% observed a single time. The top ten constitute 2.2% of the sample. The treatment or condition label, read with the paper, signifies: allogeneic hematopoietic cell transplantation with graft depleted of TCRalphabeta T cells and CD19 B cells.

Here the sequenced sample was PBMCs, mostly from graft donor cells, taken 360 days after TCRalphabeta/CD19-depleted stem cell transplant. Every receptor here comes from a male patient younger than 18 who had a stem cell transplant for acute myeloid leukemia, so the T cells may come from the graft donor.

The chain is built from TRBV3-1 and TRBJ2-4; 11 nucleotides match TRBD2. With V trimmed by 1 base and J by 0 bases, 8 bases remained unmatched. The CDR3 has 19 amino acids. CDR1 is LGHDT, CDR2 YNNKEL, per germline (reference sequence). CDR3 DNA sequence: TGTGCCAGCAGCCAAGTCGTACTAGCGGGAGCCGGAGCCAAAAACATTCAGTACTTC. Residues: CASSQVVLAGAGAKNIQYF.

The J gene is TRBJ2-7, the V gene TRBV4-3; D might be TRBD2 (5 bases). This CDR3 spans 15 amino acids. Trimming took off 3 bases at V and 6 bases at J, with 18 bases between the two ends. Germline V gene sequence: CDR1 LGHNA, CDR2 YSLEER. The CDR3 is CASSHRLLEFSEQYF. The CDR3 bases are TGCGCCAGCAGCCACCGACTACTGGAATTCTCCGAGCAGTACTTC.

CDR3 in amino acids: CASSTPGTFTDSNQPQHF. The DNA of the CDR3 is TGTGCCAGCAGCACGCCCGGGACCTTTACTGATAGCAATCAGCCCCAGCATTTT. The chain recombines TRBV12-3 or TRBV12-4 with TRBJ1-5, with D perhaps TRBD1 (5 bases). V was shortened by 6 bases and J by 0 bases, with 21 bases between the two germline ends. The CDR3 totals 18 residues.

This clonotype was recorded at least ten times. The chain links TRBV24-1 to TRBJ2-4; 11 nucleotides line up with TRBD1. J was trimmed by 6 bases and V by 3 bases; bases with no gene match: 6. CDR1 is KGHDR and CDR2 is SFDVKD in the germline V gene. The CDR3 totals 16 residues. Written as DNA, the CDR3 is TGTGCCACCAGTGATGAGGGACAGGGGGTAGGAAACATTCAGTACTTC. Its protein is CATSDEGQGVGNIQYF.

This clonotype was observed a handful of times. The chain combines TRBV7-3 with TRBJ2-1; either TRBD1 or TRBD2 may supply D (5 bases each). The V gene lost 3 bases and the J gene lost 8 bases, with 14 bases spanning the gap. The germline V gene encodes CDR1 SGHTA and CDR2 FQGTGA. The CDR3 totals 14 residues. The CDR3 loop reads CASSLGSGPHEQFF. Written as DNA, the CDR3 is TGTGCCAGCAGCTTGGGTTCGGGACCCCATGAGCAGTTCTTC.

This clonotype appeared many times. V gene TRBV5-1 combines with J gene TRBJ2-1; 9 bases agree with TRBD2. The CDR3 runs to 16 residues. The germline V gene has CDR1 SGHRS and CDR2 YFSETQ. The V and J ends lost 1 base and 7 bases, in that order; junction bases with no gene match: 9. The CDR3 spells CASSLSSLAGRNEQFF. In DNA, the CDR3 is TGCGCCAGCAGCTTGTCTTCTCTAGCGGGACGGAATGAGCAGTTCTTC.

The J gene is TRBJ2-7, the V gene TRBV2; the match to TRBD1 covers 10 bases. Germline assignment: CDR1 SNHLY and CDR2 FYNNEI. The V segment lost 4 bases and the J segment 4 bases; nucleotides outside the gene matches: 4. The CDR3 has 14 residues. The CDR3 DNA follows: TGTGCCAGCAGTGCGACAGGGGGCGGTTACGAGCAGTACTTC. Its protein product is CASSATGGGYEQYF. Complete variable domain (other parts from reference TRBV2 and TRBJ2-7): EPEVTQTPSHQVTQMGQEVILRCVPISNHLYFYWYRQILGQKVEFLVSFYNNEISEKSEIFDDQFSVERPDGSNFTLKIRSTKLEDSAMYFCASSATGGGYEQYFGPGTRLTVT.

This clonotype was seen many times. The V and J genes are TRBV3-1 and TRBJ2-1; 7 bases fit TRBD1. The ends lost 7 bases at V and 4 bases at J; junction bases unmatched: 4. This CDR3 region has 13 residues. Germline V gene lookup returns CDR1 LGHDT and CDR2 YNNKEL (reference sequence). The CDR3 coding sequence is TGTGCCAGCAAGGGGGCAGTATACAATGAGCAGTTCTTC. Protein: CASKGAVYNEQFF.

The CDR3 sequence: CASSFTGTPSGELFF. CDR3 nucleotides: TGTGCCAGCAGCTTTACCGGGACTCCCTCCGGGGAGCTGTTTTTT. The J gene is TRBJ2-2, the V gene TRBV7-9; tentatively, D is TRBD2 (6 bases). CDR1 is SEHNR and CDR2 is FQNEAQ in the germline V gene (reference sequence). Trimming took 3 bases from V and 6 from J, leaving 14 bases between them. This CDR3 contains 15 residues.

This clonotype appeared a few times. The chain uses TRBV20-1 and TRBJ2-1, with a possible D match to TRBD2 (5 bases). This CDR3 is built from 15 residues. Germline lookup yields CDR1 DFQATT and CDR2 SNEGSKA (reference sequence). Trimming removed 4 bases from V and 3 bases from J, with 16 bases in between. The chain's CDR3 is CSANGWRIGYNEQFF. CDR3 nucleotide sequence: TGCAGTGCTAACGGCTGGAGGATAGGCTACAATGAGCAGTTCTTC.

With regard to this clonotype: It is likely a read error, because the conserved phenylalanine at the end of the CDR3 is missing. The gene calls are TRBV13 and TRBJ2-5; 12 bases map to TRBD2. This CDR3 has 19 amino acids. In germline, CDR1 is PRHDT, CDR2 FYEKMQ (reference sequence). J was trimmed by 3 bases and V by 3 bases; bases with no gene match: 14. CDR3 residues: CASSFGRLAGAPEEETQYL. CDR3 coding DNA: TGTGCCAGCAGCTTCGGGAGACTAGCGGGAGCACCGGAGGAAGAGACCCAGTACCTC.

This clonotype was observed a few times. J is TRBJ2-2 and V is TRBV18, with 10 bases lining up with TRBD1. The trim removed 1 base at V and 6 bases at J, leaving 2 bases unmatched. Germline V CDR1 and CDR2: KGHSH, LQKENI. The CDR3 is 15 amino acids. CDR3 protein: CASSPLGQGAGELFF. In nucleotides, the CDR3 is TGTGCCAGCTCACCACTCGGACAGGGGGCCGGGGAGCTGTTTTTT. Complete variable domain (other parts from reference TRBV18 and TRBJ2-2): NAGVMQNPRHLVRRRGQEARLRCSPMKGHSHVYWYRQLPEEGLKFMVYLQKENIIDESGMPKERFSAEFPKEGPSILRIQQVVRGDSAAYFCASSPLGQGAGELFFGEGSRLTVL.

This clonotype was picked up a small number of times. This chain uses TRBV21-1 with TRBJ1-5; the table calls TRBD1, which could not be checked here. TRBV21-1 constitutes a pseudogene. The CDR3 has 18 amino acids. CDR3 coding DNA: TGTGCGACCACGCAGGGGACAGGGGAGATCACCCTCGCTCAGCCCCAGCATTTT. Translating gives CATTQGTGEITLAQPQHF.